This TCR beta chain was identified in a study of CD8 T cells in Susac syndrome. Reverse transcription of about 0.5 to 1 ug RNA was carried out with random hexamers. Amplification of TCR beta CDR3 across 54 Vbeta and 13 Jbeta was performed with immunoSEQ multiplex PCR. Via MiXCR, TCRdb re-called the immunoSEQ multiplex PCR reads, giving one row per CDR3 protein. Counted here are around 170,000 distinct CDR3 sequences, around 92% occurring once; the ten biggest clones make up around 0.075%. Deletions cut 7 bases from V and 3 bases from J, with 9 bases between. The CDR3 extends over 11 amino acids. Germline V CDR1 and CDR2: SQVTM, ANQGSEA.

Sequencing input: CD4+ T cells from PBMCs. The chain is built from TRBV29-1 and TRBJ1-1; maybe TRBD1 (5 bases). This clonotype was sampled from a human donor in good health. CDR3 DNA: TGCAGCGGTCTAGGGGACACTGAAGCTTTCTTT. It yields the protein CSGLGDTEAFF.